A single TCR beta chain is shown here with its context. Its antigen is undetermined. Clones were read by immunoSEQ multiplex PCR, and TCRdb kept only the in-frame ones, dropping some. This table has 50,000 to 75,000 clones, about 70% appearing once. The data stem from a study of T cell responses to AZD1222 COVID-19 vaccine. Study results and caveats: Seropositive status at baseline applied to only six AZD1222 recipients. Dominant at 160-218 and 743-854, vaccine-associated CD4 TCRs also spanned spike. The study sampled repertoires only after the peak T cell response.

This clonotype was sampled from an adult in good health. The sample here was peripheral blood, taken on day 0 of AZD1222 vaccination.

The CDR3 DNA reads TGCGCCAGCAGCTTGGTGAACACTGAAGCTTTCTTT. Translation: CASSLVNTEAFF. The chain combines TRBV5-1 with TRBJ1-1; D is undetermined. The germline CDR1 and CDR2 sequences are SGHRS and YFSETQ. V gave up 0 bases and J gave up 0 bases, with 0 bases separating them. CDR3 length equals 12 residues.